These 5 T cell receptor beta chains were sequenced from one sample in a study of T cell responses to AZD1222 COVID-19 vaccine. Produced via immunoSEQ multiplex PCR; TCRdb's table is partial and in-frame only. The data contain about 140,000 clones, around 90% of them singletons. This specimen consisted of peripheral blood, obtained on day 0 of AZD1222 vaccination. Source of these receptors: an adult in good health.

The CDR3 DNA follows: TGTGCCAGCACCCCAGGGGTTTACGGCACTGAAGCTTTCTTT. This sequence encodes CASTPGVYGTEAFF. This rearrangement joins TRBV6-5 to TRBJ1-1; D may be TRBD1 (6 bases). CDR1 and CDR2 from the germline V gene are MNHEY and SVGAGI. The CDR3 spans 14 residues. V was pared by 7 bases and J by 4 bases, with 16 bases between.

The chain couples TRBV11-2 to TRBJ1-2, with D tentatively TRBD1 (6 bases). CDR3 size: 14 residues. V was cut by 5 bases and J by 6 bases, with 16 bases left in between. The V gene's germline CDR1 is SGHAT and CDR2 FQNNGV. The CDR3 spells CASSPYRASNGYTF. Here the CDR3 DNA reads TGTGCCAGCAGCCCCTACAGGGCTTCGAATGGCTACACCTTC.

V and J are TRBV19 and TRBJ1-1, with D unresolved. Germline V CDR1 and CDR2: LNHDA, SQIVND (reference sequence). Between the trimmed V and J ends, which lost 4 bases and 9 bases, there was a span of 9 bases. This CDR3 region has 11 residues. Here the CDR3 DNA reads TGTGCCAGTAGTAGGCTCTTCCAAGCTTTCTTT. It codes for CASSRLFQAFF.

The rearrangement links TRBV28 to TRBJ1-2; a weak D match, TRBD1 (6 bases). CDR1 is MDHEN, CDR2 SYDVKM, per germline. The germline V and J ends were trimmed by 2 bases and 7 bases, with 11 bases remaining between them. CDR3 size: 13 residues. The CDR3 DNA follows: TGTGCCAGCAGTTTAGGGGGGGCGCTTGGCTACACCTTC. Amino acid sequence: CASSLGGALGYTF.

V usage is TRBV7-2 and J usage is TRBJ1-6; D not resolved. CDR3 size: 16 residues. V was trimmed by 3 bases and J by 0 bases, leaving 9 bases between them. Germline CDR1 reads SGHTA; CDR2 reads FQGNSA. The CDR3 sequence: CASSLGIGSYNSPLHF. CDR3 DNA: TGTGCCAGCAGCTTGGGGATCGGCTCCTATAATTCACCCCTCCACTTT. Based on the CDR3 plus reference TRBV7-2 and TRBJ1-6, the full variable domain is GAGVSQSPSNKVTEKGKDVELRCDPISGHTALYWYRQSLGQGLEFLIYFQGNSAPDKSGLPSDRFSAERTGGSVSTLTIQRTQQEDSAVYLCASSLGIGSYNSPLHFGNGTRLTVT.